This passage covers 14 T cell receptor beta chains from one sample sequenced in a study of T cell responses to AZD1222 COVID-19 vaccine (dated by TCRdb to the early 2020s). This specimen's time point label, interpreted: baseline before first vaccination. The library was generated by the immunoSEQ multiplex PCR assay. TCRdb's version of the immuneACCESS table is confined to in-frame rearrangements and falls short of the full clone set. An unresolved V gene accounts for under half of the shortfall where checked; the remainder is of unknown origin. Across this sample there are 150,000 to 200,000 clones, with about 90% seen only once. Together, the top ten hold approximately 2% of the sample. Sequenced here: peripheral blood, sampled on day 0 of AZD1222 vaccination. The receptors come from an adult in good health.

This chain joins TRBV5-1 and TRBJ2-3; 9 bases are shared with TRBD2. V dropped 4 bases and J dropped 4; count of bases not matched to a gene: 7. CDR1 is SGHRS, CDR2 YFSETQ, per germline. The CDR3 sequence is 15 residues long. The CDR3 DNA reads as TGCGCCAGCAGCCCCCAGGCGGGGGGGCCAGATACGCAGTATTTT. Encoded protein: CASSPQAGGPDTQYF.

This chain uses TRBV11-2 with TRBJ2-7, with TRBD1 matching 8 bases. The ends lost 3 bases at V and 7 bases at J; junction bases unmatched: 14. Germline V gene sequence: CDR1 SGHAT, CDR2 FQNNGV. The CDR3 has 16 amino acids. CDR3 residues: CASSFSGTGPSGEQYF. CDR3 DNA: TGTGCCAGCAGCTTTTCCGGGACAGGACCCTCTGGGGAGCAGTACTTC.

V gene TRBV5-1 combines with J gene TRBJ1-2; D remains unclear. CDR1 SGHRS and CDR2 YFSETQ come from the germline V gene. CDR3 length: 14 residues. Trimming left V 1 base short and J 0 bases short, with 7 bases between. CDR3 DNA sequence: TGCGCCAGCAGCTTGTGGGAATCTAACTATGGCTACACCTTC. Amino acids: CASSLWESNYGYTF.

V is TRBV6-6 and J is TRBJ2-5; TRBD2 agrees at 12 bases. CDR1 is MNHNY and CDR2 is SVGAGI in the germline V gene (reference sequence). This CDR3 has 14 amino acids. V shed 8 bases and J 4 bases; nucleotides not matched to a gene: 5. The CDR3 is CASRLAGERETQYF. CDR3 coding DNA: TGTGCCAGCCGACTAGCGGGAGAACGAGAGACCCAGTACTTC.

This rearrangement joins TRBV7-2 to TRBJ1-4; TRBD1 agrees at 7 bases. The CDR3 is 15 residues long. In germline, CDR1 is SGHTA, CDR2 FQGNSA. Trimming removed 4 bases from V and 4 bases from J; junction bases left unmatched: 6. CDR3 residues: CASSSPGQFNEKLFF. Written as DNA, the CDR3 is TGTGCCAGCAGCTCACCGGGACAGTTTAATGAAAAACTGTTTTTT.

This clone has just one count. CDR3 region: CATAGATVPKKLFF. CDR3 nucleotide sequence: TGTGCCACCGCGGGGGCGACGGTCCCGAAGAAACTGTTTTTT. This rearrangement joins TRBV28 to TRBJ1-4, with D possibly matching TRBD1 (6 bases). This CDR3 has 14 amino acids. Germline CDR1 is MDHEN and CDR2 is SYDVKM. V shed 10 bases and J shed 11 bases, with 23 bases lying between them.

This clone came up once. The genes are TRBV27 and TRBJ2-7; TRBD1 matches at 7 bases. Germline V gene sequence: CDR1 MNHEY, CDR2 SMNVEV (reference sequence). This CDR3 has 13 residues. The ends lost 2 bases at V and 2 bases at J; junction bases unmatched: 0. Here the CDR3 reads CASSLQGAYEQYF. In DNA form, the CDR3 reads TGTGCCAGCAGTTTACAGGGGGCCTACGAGCAGTACTTC.

This chain uses TRBV28 with TRBJ1-1; D unclear. V lost 6 bases and J lost 6, with 23 bases in between. Germline CDR1 is MDHEN and CDR2 is SYDVKM. CDR3 length: 16 residues. The CDR3 DNA reads as TGTGCCAGCAGGAGAAGACCGGGTTCGGTGGTTTCTGAAGCTTTCTTT. Translating it yields CASRRRPGSVVSEAFF.

The V and J genes are TRBV9 and TRBJ2-2; TRBD2 matches 11 bases. This CDR3 has 16 amino acids. In germline, CDR1 is SGDLS, CDR2 YYNGEE. Germline trimming cut 2 bases from V and 5 bases from J; bases unmatched to any gene: 5. The CDR3 DNA sequence: TGTGCCAGCAGCGTTAGCGGGAGGGCTCATACCGGGGAGCTGTTTTTT. Protein sequence: CASSVSGRAHTGELFF.

The CDR3 loop reads CASSLGRKAYEQYF. The CDR3 region has the DNA TGTGCCAGCAGTTTGGGTCGAAAGGCCTACGAGCAGTACTTC. The chain couples TRBV28 to TRBJ2-7; no firm D call. In germline, CDR1 is MDHEN, CDR2 SYDVKM. Between the trimmed V and J ends, which lost 3 bases and 2 bases, there was a span of 11 bases. The CDR3 has 14 amino acids.

The chain joins TRBV6-4 to TRBJ1-5; D might be TRBD1 (5 bases). The CDR3 totals 15 residues. V was shortened by 3 bases and J by 5 bases, with 14 bases between the two germline ends. Germline V gene sequence: CDR1 MRHNA, CDR2 SNTAGT. CDR3 loop: CASSESIWGDQPQHF. The DNA for the CDR3 is TGTGCCAGCAGTGAGTCTATCTGGGGGGATCAGCCCCAGCATTTT.

The chain couples TRBV12-3 or TRBV12-4 to TRBJ1-4; D not certain. CDR3 length: 13 amino acids. V dropped 7 bases and J dropped 4 bases, with 10 bases sitting between them. CDR3 sequence: CASTTAVNEKLFF. The DNA of the CDR3 is TGTGCCAGCACGACCGCGGTTAATGAAAAACTGTTTTTT.

The chain joins TRBV19 to TRBJ1-5, with D hard to call. Trimming removed 1 base at V and 4 bases at J, with 11 bases between. CDR1 and CDR2 from the germline V gene are LNHDA and SQIVND (reference sequence). This CDR3 has 15 amino acids. This CDR3 is CASSIGAGLNQPQHF. CDR3 in DNA: TGTGCCAGTAGTATAGGTGCAGGTTTAAATCAGCCCCAGCATTTT.

The rearrangement uses TRBV28 and TRBJ2-4; tentatively, D is TRBD1 or TRBD2 (6 bases each). Germline loops: CDR1 MDHEN, CDR2 SYDVKM. Trimming took off 3 bases at V and 6 bases at J, with 15 bases between the two ends. The CDR3 length is 15 residues. The chain's CDR3 is CASSLWGDMGNIQYF. As DNA, the CDR3 is TGTGCCAGCAGTTTGTGGGGGGACATGGGAAACATTCAGTACTTC.